This TCR beta chain emerged from a study of OX40 agonist ivuxolimab in advanced cancers. Looking at the study overall: Patients took ivuxolimab, an agonistic anti-OX40 (CD134) antibody.

Assay used: immunoSEQ multiplex PCR; TCRdb lists only in-frame clones, some missing. Of roughly 34,000 clones listed, roughly 80% are singletons. CDR1 is LNHDA, CDR2 SQIVND, per germline (reference sequence). V was clipped by 7 bases and J by 0 bases, with 12 bases between them. This CDR3 region has 15 residues. The count of this clone is one. The rearrangement uses TRBV19 and TRBJ1-4; D is undetermined. The sequence came from an adult with an advanced solid tumor such as melanoma, head and neck, liver or kidney cancer. Here the sequenced sample was CD4+ or CD8+ T cells sorted from blood, taken in a trial of the OX40 agonist ivuxolimab. CDR3 DNA sequence: TGTGCCAGTAACCTACAAGACTCAACTAATGAAAAACTGTTTTTT. Amino acid sequence: CASNLQDSTNEKLFF.